The entry below gives a single T cell receptor beta chain sequence along with its context. Its cognate antigen is unknown. Quantitative 5'-RACE with molecular barcodes generated TCR beta libraries. TCRdb re-analysed the 5' RACE reads in MiXCR, keeping a single row per CDR3 protein. The data hold approximately 150,000 distinct CDR3 sequences, with around 45% observed a single time. This sample stems from a study of CD8 T cells in ankylosing spondylitis. Trimming removed 3 bases from V and 1 base from J, with 9 bases in between. This CDR3 comprises 15 residues. CDR1 and CDR2 (germline): MNHEY, SMNVEV (reference sequence). Study-level points and caveats: There were earlier reports of some motif variants in reactive arthritis synovial fluid and blood.

The sample taken for sequencing was synovial fluid, either unsorted or a sorted T cell fraction (not recorded which). The TCR originated in a male donor with ankylosing spondylitis. V and J are TRBV27 and TRBJ2-2, with D possibly called TRBD1 or TRBD2 (5 bases each). The CDR3 nucleotides read TGTGCCAGCAGTTTGTCAGGGAGGAACACCGGGGAGCTGTTTTTT. It specifies CASSLSGRNTGELFF.